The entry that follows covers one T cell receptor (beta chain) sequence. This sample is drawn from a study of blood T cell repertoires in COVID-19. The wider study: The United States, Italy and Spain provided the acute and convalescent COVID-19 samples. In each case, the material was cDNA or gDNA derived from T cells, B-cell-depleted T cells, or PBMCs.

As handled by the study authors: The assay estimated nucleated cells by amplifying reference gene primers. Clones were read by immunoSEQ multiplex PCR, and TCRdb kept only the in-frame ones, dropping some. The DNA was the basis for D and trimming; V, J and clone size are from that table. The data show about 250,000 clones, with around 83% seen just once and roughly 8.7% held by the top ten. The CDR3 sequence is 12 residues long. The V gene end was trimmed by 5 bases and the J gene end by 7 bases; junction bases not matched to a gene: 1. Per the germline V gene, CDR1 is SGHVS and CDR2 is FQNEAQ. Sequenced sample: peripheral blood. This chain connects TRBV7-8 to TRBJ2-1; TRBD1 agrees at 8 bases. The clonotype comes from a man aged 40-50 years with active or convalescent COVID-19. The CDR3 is CASSRQGNEQFF. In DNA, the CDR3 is TGTGCCAGCAGCCGACAGGGGAATGAGCAGTTCTTC.